Below are 18 T cell receptor beta chains sequenced from a single sample in a study of radiotherapy plus CTLA-4 blockade in lung cancer. Some clones are missing from TCRdb's copy, which holds only in-frame ones; the method was immunoSEQ multiplex PCR. The data contain around 100,000 clones, around 84% of them singletons. The material was peripheral blood, obtained from a patient treated with radiotherapy plus ipilimumab. These receptors originate from a human donor with non-small cell lung cancer that progressed on radiotherapy plus ipilimumab. Some clones in this sample may be carry-over from other donors' samples.

The rearrangement joins TRBV2 to TRBJ2-5; 8 nucleotides line up with TRBD1. Germline V gene data show CDR1 as SNHLY and CDR2 as FYNNEI. The length of the CDR3 is 13 residues. V shed 6 bases, J shed 5 bases, and the junction held 5 bases outside the gene matches. This CDR3 reads CASSDRGGETQYF. Written as DNA, the CDR3 is TGTGCCAGCAGCGACAGGGGTGGGGAGACCCAGTACTTC.

The V call is TRBV7-8, the J call TRBJ2-5; D may be TRBD1 or TRBD2 (5 bases each). Germline assignment: CDR1 SGHVS and CDR2 FQNEAQ. V lost 1 base, J lost 5 bases, and 8 bases lay in between. This CDR3 has 13 amino acids. The CDR3 DNA follows: TGTGCCAGCAGCTTAGTAGAGGGGGAGACCCAGTACTTC. Residues: CASSLVEGETQYF.

The chain uses TRBV6-1 and TRBJ1-4; 10 nucleotides agree with TRBD1. This CDR3 is 13 amino acids long. Germline V gives CDR1 MNHNS, CDR2 SASEGT. V trimming: 6 bases; J trimming: 7 bases; junction bases outside the gene matches: 2. The CDR3 DNA reads TGTGCCAGCAGAGGGACAGGGGTTGAAAAACTGTTTTTT. This translates into CASRGTGVEKLFF.

The rearrangement uses TRBV7-3 and TRBJ1-1; D ambiguous. Germline lookup yields CDR1 SGHTA and CDR2 FQGTGA. This CDR3 is built from 13 residues. The V end lost 5 bases, the J end lost 1 base, and 8 bases lay between the germline ends. CDR3 amino acids: CASSQDPNTEAFF. CDR3 sequence (DNA): TGTGCCAGCAGCCAGGACCCGAACACTGAAGCTTTCTTT.

The chain couples TRBV28 to TRBJ2-7; a weak D match, TRBD2 (5 bases). Germline-derived CDR1 and CDR2 are MDHEN and SYDVKM. V was clipped by 5 bases and J by 3 bases, with 17 bases between them. CDR3 size: 15 residues. CDR3 in amino acids: CASSTLRTDFYEQYF. CDR3 sequence (DNA): TGTGCCAGCAGTACCCTACGGACGGACTTCTACGAGCAGTACTTC.

This clone has just a few counts. The chain combines TRBV21-1 with TRBJ2-7; the table names TRBD1, a call not compared with the DNA. TRBV21-1 is termed a pseudogene. The CDR3 extends over 16 amino acids. CDR3: CASSGPGDRGTYEQYF. The CDR3 bases are TGTGCCAGCAGTGGCCCCGGGGACAGGGGGACCTACGAGCAGTACTTC.

The chain combines TRBV2 with TRBJ1-4; 7 nucleotides line up with TRBD1. CDR1 and CDR2 from the germline V gene are SNHLY and FYNNEI. V shed 8 bases and J 8 bases; nucleotides not matched to a gene: 8. This CDR3 region has 13 residues. CDR3 loop: CASSGTAGEKLFF. The CDR3 nucleotides are TGTGCCAGCTCCGGGACAGCAGGAGAAAAACTGTTTTTT.

The chain has TRBV25-1 and TRBJ2-5; TRBD1 matches 7 bases. Losses at the gene ends were 3 bases for V and 4 bases for J; bases not matched to a gene: 8. This CDR3 is built from 15 residues. Germline CDR1 is MGHDK and CDR2 is SYGVNS. The CDR3 nucleotides read TGTGCCAGCAGTGACGACAGGGTTTTCAGAGAGACCCAGTACTTC. Protein product: CASSDDRVFRETQYF.

The chain employs TRBV13 and TRBJ2-1; D is possibly TRBD1 (5 bases). CDR3 length: 14 residues. Germline V gives CDR1 PRHDT, CDR2 FYEKMQ (reference sequence). Trimming removed 1 base from V and 13 bases from J, with 17 bases in between. The chain's CDR3 is CASSLAPNEGAQFF. As DNA, the CDR3 is TGTGCCAGCAGCTTAGCCCCAAATGAAGGGGCTCAGTTCTTC.

The DNA for the CDR3 is TGTGCCAGCAGTGAAAATCTCAGGGACTCATATGAAGCTTTCTTT. It codes for CASSENLRDSYEAFF. The chain uses TRBV2 and TRBJ1-1; D possibly corresponds to TRBD1 (5 bases). The V gene's germline CDR1 is SNHLY and CDR2 FYNNEI. The CDR3 extends over 15 amino acids. V shed 2 bases and J shed 7 bases, with 17 bases lying between them.

This clone was observed a handful of times. The CDR3 coding sequence is TGTGCCAGCAGTCAGGGGGGGGGCGGCCAGCCCCAGCATTTT. Protein sequence: CASSQGGGGQPQHF. The rearrangement joins TRBV28 to TRBJ1-5, with TRBD1 identical over 7 bases. Germline loops: CDR1 MDHEN, CDR2 SYDVKM. The CDR3 covers 14 residues. V gave up 5 bases and J gave up 7 bases; unmatched junction bases: 8.

The chain uses TRBV7-2 and TRBJ2-1, with D maybe TRBD2 (6 bases). This CDR3 spans 15 amino acids. CDR1 is SGHTA, CDR2 FQGNSA, per germline. V shed 7 bases and J shed 4 bases, with 17 bases lying between them. This CDR3 reads CASNQPGERYNEQFF. As DNA, the CDR3 is TGTGCCAGCAACCAGCCGGGGGAAAGGTACAATGAGCAGTTCTTC.

This clone has more than one count but fewer than ten. The J gene is TRBJ1-1, the V gene TRBV15; no reliable D call. The CDR3 loop spans 16 amino acids. Looked up from germline, CDR1 is LNHNV and CDR2 is YYDKDF (reference sequence). V was shortened by 5 bases and J by 5 bases, with 21 bases between the two germline ends. Written as DNA, the CDR3 is TGTGCCACCAGCGCCCGGAGTTACGGTTCGAGGACTGAAGCTTTCTTT. Its protein is CATSARSYGSRTEAFF.

V and J are TRBV5-6 and TRBJ2-7; the D gene is possibly TRBD1 (6 bases). V was clipped by 4 bases and J by 4 bases, with 15 bases between them. Germline V CDR1 and CDR2: SGHDT, YYEEEE. The CDR3 has 14 residues. CDR3 DNA sequence: TGTGCCAGCAGCGGAGAGGTCAGGGGTTACGAGCAGTACTTC. Its protein product is CASSGEVRGYEQYF.

The chain combines TRBV28 with TRBJ1-5; TRBD1 agrees at 7 bases. J lost 2 bases, V lost 4 bases, and 20 bases had no gene match. The germline CDR1 and CDR2 sequences are MDHEN and SYDVKM. The CDR3 sequence is 20 residues long. CDR3 sequence: CASSSLPGTARSSGNQPQHF. DNA for the CDR3: TGTGCCAGCAGTTCCTTACCCGGGACAGCCCGGAGTTCGGGCAATCAGCCCCAGCATTTT.

The chain recombines TRBV14 with TRBJ1-2; 9 bases agree with TRBD1. V lost 5 bases to trimming and J lost 5 bases; unmatched junction nucleotides: 12. The germline CDR1 and CDR2 sequences are SGHDN and FVKESK. The CDR3 is 16 residues long. CDR3 DNA sequence: TGTGCCAGCAGCAACTTGGACAGGGGATCTGGATATGGCTACACCTTC. It codes for CASSNLDRGSGYGYTF.

The CDR3 protein is CASSYNWGVNEKLFF. The CDR3 DNA reads as TGCGCCAGCAGCTATAACTGGGGGGTTAATGAAAAACTGTTTTTT. The V gene is TRBV5-1, the J gene TRBJ1-4; D is perhaps TRBD1 (5 bases). Germline V lookup: CDR1 SGHRS, CDR2 YFSETQ. Trimming left V 3 bases short and J 4 bases short, with 13 bases between. The CDR3 is 15 amino acids.

J is TRBJ1-5 and V is TRBV7-2; a possible D gene is TRBD1 (5 bases). V was shortened by 5 bases and J by 2 bases, with 22 bases between the two germline ends. The CDR3 is 18 amino acids. CDR1 is SGHTA and CDR2 is FQGNSA in the germline V gene. For the CDR3, the DNA is TGTGCCAGCAGCAAAACCTACAGGCTTTCCTCGGGCAATCAGCCCCAGCATTTT. This gives the protein CASSKTYRLSSGNQPQHF.